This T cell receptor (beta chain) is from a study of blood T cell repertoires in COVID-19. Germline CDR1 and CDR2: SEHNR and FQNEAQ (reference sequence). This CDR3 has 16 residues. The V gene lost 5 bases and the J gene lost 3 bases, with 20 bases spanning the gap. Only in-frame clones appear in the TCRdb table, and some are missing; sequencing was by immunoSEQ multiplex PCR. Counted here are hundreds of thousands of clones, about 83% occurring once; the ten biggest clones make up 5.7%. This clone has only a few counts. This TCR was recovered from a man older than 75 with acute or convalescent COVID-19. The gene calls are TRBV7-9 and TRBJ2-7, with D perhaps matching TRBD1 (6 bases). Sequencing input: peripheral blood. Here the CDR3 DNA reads TGTGCCAGCAGCCCCGTCGTGACAGGTCAAGGCTACGAGCAGTACTTC. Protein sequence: CASSPVVTGQGYEQYF.